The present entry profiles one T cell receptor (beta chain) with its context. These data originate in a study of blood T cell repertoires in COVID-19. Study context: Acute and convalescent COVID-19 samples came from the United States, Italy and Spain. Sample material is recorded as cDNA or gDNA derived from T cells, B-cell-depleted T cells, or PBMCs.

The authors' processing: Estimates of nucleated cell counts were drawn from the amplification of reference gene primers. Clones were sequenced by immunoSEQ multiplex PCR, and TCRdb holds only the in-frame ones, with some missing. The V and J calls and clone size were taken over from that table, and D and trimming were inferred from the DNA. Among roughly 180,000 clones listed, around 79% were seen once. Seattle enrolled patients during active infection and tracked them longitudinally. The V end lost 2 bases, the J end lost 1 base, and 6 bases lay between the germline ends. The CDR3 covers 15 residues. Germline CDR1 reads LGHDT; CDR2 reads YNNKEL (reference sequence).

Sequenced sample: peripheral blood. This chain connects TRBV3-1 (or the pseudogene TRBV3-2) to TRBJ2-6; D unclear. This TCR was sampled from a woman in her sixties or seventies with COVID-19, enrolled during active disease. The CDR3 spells CASSQSRSGANVLTF. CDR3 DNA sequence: TGTGCCAGCAGCCAATCCCGGTCTGGGGCCAACGTCCTGACTTTC.